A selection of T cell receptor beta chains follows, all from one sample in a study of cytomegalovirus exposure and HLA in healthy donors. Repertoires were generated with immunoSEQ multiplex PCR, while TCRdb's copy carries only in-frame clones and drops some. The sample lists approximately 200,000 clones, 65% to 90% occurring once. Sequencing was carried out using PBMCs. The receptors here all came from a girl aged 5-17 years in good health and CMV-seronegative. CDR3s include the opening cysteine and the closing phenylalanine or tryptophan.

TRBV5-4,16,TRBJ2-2,CASSLSGTGSTGELFF
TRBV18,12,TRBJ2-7,CASSPTSYEQYF
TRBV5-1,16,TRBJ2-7,CASSLTSGTYSYEQYF
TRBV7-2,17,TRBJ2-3,CASSLVHSGGARDTQYF
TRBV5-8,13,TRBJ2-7,CASSSGQQYEQYF
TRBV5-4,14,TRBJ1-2,CASSAGGTVYGYTF
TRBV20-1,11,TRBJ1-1,CSVRLNTEAFF
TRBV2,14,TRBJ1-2,CASSPTTGGNGYTF
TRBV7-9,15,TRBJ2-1,CASSRTSGSLDEQFF
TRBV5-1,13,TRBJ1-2,CASSLAQGSGYTF
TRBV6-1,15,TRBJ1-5,CASSFRGESNQPQHF
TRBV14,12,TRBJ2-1,CASSPPNNEQFF
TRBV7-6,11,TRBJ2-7,CASSLSGEQYF
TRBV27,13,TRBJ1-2,CASSLGPFYGYTF
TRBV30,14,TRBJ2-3,CAWSWSGSTDTQYF
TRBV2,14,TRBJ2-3,CASSEALPGDTQYF
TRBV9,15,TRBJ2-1,CASSVGTSGVNEQFF
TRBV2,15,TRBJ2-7,CASTGGTLSSYEQYF
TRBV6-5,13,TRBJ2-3,CASGGLATDTQYF
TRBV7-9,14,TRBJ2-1,CASSKQGAEIEQFF
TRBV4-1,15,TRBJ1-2,CASSQDSKTNYGYTF
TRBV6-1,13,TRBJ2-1,CASSEVPGQGSFF
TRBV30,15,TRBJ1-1,CAWSVGQGANTEAFF
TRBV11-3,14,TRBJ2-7,CASSAGGPSYEQYF
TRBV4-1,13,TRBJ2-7,CASSQEQGNEQYF
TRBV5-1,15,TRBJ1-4,CASSRERATNEKLFF
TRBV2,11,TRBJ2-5,CASASGWTQYF
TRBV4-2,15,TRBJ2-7,CASSQAGTSGYEQYF
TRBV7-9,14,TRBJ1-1,CASSQLGGRTEAFF
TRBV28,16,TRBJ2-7,CASSFAGGTRSYEQYF
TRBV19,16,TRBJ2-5,CASSIEGQGLQETQYF
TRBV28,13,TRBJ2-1,CASSLDNYNEQFF
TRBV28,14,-,CASSLPGQGYEQYF
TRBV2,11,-,CASGLAYEQYF
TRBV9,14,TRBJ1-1,CASSVAAWDSEAFF
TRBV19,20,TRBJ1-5,CASSIDRGQSPPDRNQPQHF
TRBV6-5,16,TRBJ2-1,CASSYSSASGSNEQFF
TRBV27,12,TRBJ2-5,CASSLPQETQYF
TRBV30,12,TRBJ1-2,CASTRLGVGYTF
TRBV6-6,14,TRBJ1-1,CASGRGQGSGEAFF
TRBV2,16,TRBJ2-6,CASRGTRLPGANVLTF
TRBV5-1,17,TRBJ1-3,CASSFDREPGSGNTIYF
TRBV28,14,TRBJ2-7,CASSLLAGVYEQYF
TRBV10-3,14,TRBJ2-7,CAISDGTGDYEQYF
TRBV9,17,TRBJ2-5,CASSVAPGGSGGETQYF
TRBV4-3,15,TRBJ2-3,CASSQNELLADTQYF
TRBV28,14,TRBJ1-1,CASSLVSRPREAFF
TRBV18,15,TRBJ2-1,CASSLSGVPNNEQFF
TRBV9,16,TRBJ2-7,CASSVEGDPTPYEQYF
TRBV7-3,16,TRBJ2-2,CASSLETGRNTGELFF
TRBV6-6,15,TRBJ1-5,CASRTTATSNQPQHF
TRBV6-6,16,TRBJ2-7,CASSSASELLAYEQYF
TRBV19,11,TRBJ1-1,CASSIGVIAFF
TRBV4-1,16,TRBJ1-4,CASSQGEGQGFEKLFF
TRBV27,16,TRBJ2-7,CASSPGGGWGQYEQYF
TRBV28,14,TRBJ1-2,CASSFPGYVYGYTF
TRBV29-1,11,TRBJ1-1,CSVGPNTEAFF
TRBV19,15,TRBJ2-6,CASRTGFAGANVLTF
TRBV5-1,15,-,CASSLGQGAVDEQYF